This is a list of T cell receptor beta chains from one sample in a study of cytomegalovirus exposure and HLA in healthy donors. TCRdb keeps only in-frame clones here, not all; method: immunoSEQ multiplex PCR. The sample has over 200,000 clones, about 81% seen once. The specimen was PBMCs. The receptors stem from a man aged 35 to 55 in good health and CMV-seropositive. CDR3s include the opening cysteine and the closing phenylalanine or tryptophan. D genes are given only for firm matches. Size is stated for part of the rows, as once, few or many counts, or as a class when the clone is expanded.

J gene	clone size	D gene	V gene	CDR3 protein	CDR3 DNA
TRBJ1-1	.	TRBD1	TRBV18	CASSRDRANTEAFF	TGTGCCAGCTCGCGGGACAGAGCGAACACTGAAGCTTTCTTT
TRBJ2-7	.	.	TRBV5-1	CASSSGLNQREQYF	TGCGCCAGCAGCTCCGGACTCAACCAGAGGGAGCAGTACTTC
TRBJ2-1	.	.	TRBV9	CASRGANEQFF	TGTGCCAGCAGGGGGGCCAATGAGCAGTTCTTC
TRBJ1-3	.	TRBD1	TRBV6-5	CASSLRGRGNTIYF	TGTGCCAGCAGTCTCAGGGGGCGCGGAAACACCATATATTTT
TRBJ2-1	.	.	TRBV7-6	CASSLSGSYEQFF	TGTGCCAGCAGCTTAAGTGGGAGCTATGAGCAGTTCTTC
TRBJ2-5	.	TRBD2	TRBV6-4	CASSATSGGGPQYF	TGTGCCAGCAGTGCCACTAGCGGGGGGGGGCCCCAGTACTTC
TRBJ2-5	few	TRBD2	TRBV6-5	CASSYSQREVAQYF	TGTGCCAGCAGTTACTCCCAGCGGGAGGTGGCCCAGTACTTC
TRBJ2-5	few	.	TRBV18	CASSPSARDKETQYF	TGTGCCAGCTCACCGTCCGCACGGGACAAAGAGACCCAGTACTTC
TRBJ2-5	.	TRBD2	TRBV5-1	CASSPGGGETQYF	TGCGCCAGCAGCCCGGGCGGGGGAGAGACCCAGTACTTC
TRBJ1-2	.	.	TRBV7-3	CASSPSGVAGYGYTF	TGTGCCAGCAGCCCCAGCGGGGTAGCGGGCTATGGCTACACCTTC
TRBJ1-1	.	TRBD1	TRBV2	CASTSPGLTGANTEAFF	TGTGCCAGCACCTCACCAGGGTTGACAGGGGCGAACACTGAAGCTTTCTTT
TRBJ1-2	.	TRBD1	TRBV6-5	CASRPQGDFEGYTF	TGTGCCAGCAGACCCCAGGGGGACTTTGAGGGCTACACCTTC
TRBJ1-2	once	TRBD1	TRBV19	CASSPTFQGATGYTF	TGTGCCAGTAGTCCAACCTTTCAGGGGGCAACTGGCTACACCTTC
TRBJ2-7	.	TRBD2	TRBV5-1	CASSTASGSPKIEQYF	TGCGCCAGCAGCACGGCTAGCGGGAGTCCGAAGATCGAGCAGTACTTC
TRBJ1-5	.	.	TRBV5-5	CASSLAMANQPQHF	TGTGCCAGCAGCTTGGCAATGGCTAATCAGCCCCAGCATTTT
TRBJ1-1	.	.	TRBV5-1	CASSLSTANTEAFF	TGCGCCAGCAGCTTGTCGACAGCCAACACTGAAGCTTTCTTT
TRBJ1-1	once	.	TRBV5-4	CASSLDRALGAFF	TGTGCCAGCAGCTTGGACAGAGCCCTTGGGGCTTTCTTT
TRBJ1-4	.	.	TRBV18	CASSPSSNEKLFF	TGTGCCAGCTCACCATCATCTAATGAAAAACTGTTTTTT
TRBJ1-5	.	.	TRBV7-9	CASSLPRGNQPQHF	TGTGCCAGCAGCTTACCCAGGGGCAATCAGCCCCAGCATTTT
TRBJ2-1	.	.	TRBV5-1	CASSLELAGEQFF	TGCGCCAGCAGCTTGGAACTAGCTGGTGAGCAGTTCTTC
TRBJ2-1	.	.	TRBV27	CASSSSGPVGEQFF	TGTGCCAGCAGTTCAAGCGGGCCCGTGGGTGAGCAGTTCTTC
TRBJ2-7	.	TRBD2	TRBV27	CASSLSGLAVFEQYF	TGTGCCAGCAGTTTATCGGGACTAGCGGTCTTCGAGCAGTACTTC
TRBJ1-1	many	.	TRBV30	CAWSVPRGAFF	TGTGCCTGGAGTGTACCGCGCGGTGCTTTCTTT
TRBJ2-2	.	.	TRBV6-5	CASSYSIIVGAGELFF	TGTGCCAGCAGTTACTCTATCATTGTGGGGGCTGGGGAGCTGTTTTTT
TRBJ2-1	.	.	TRBV5-8	CASSLVLLYNEQFF	TGTGCCAGCAGCTTGGTTCTCCTTTACAATGAGCAGTTCTTC
TRBJ2-1	.	TRBD2	TRBV19	CASSPMGLAVYNEQFF	TGTGCCAGTAGCCCCATGGGGCTAGCGGTCTACAATGAGCAGTTCTTC
TRBJ2-1	few	.	TRBV7-8	CASSPLEGSYNEQFF	TGTGCCAGCAGCCCACTAGAGGGCTCCTACAATGAGCAGTTCTTC
TRBJ1-5	.	.	TRBV19	CASSKQGTSNQPQHF	TGTGCCAGTAGTAAACAGGGTACGAGCAATCAGCCCCAGCATTTT
TRBJ2-1	.	.	TRBV5-4	CASSGGTDPSYNEQFF	TGTGCCAGCAGCGGGGGGACTGATCCTTCCTACAATGAGCAGTTCTTC
TRBJ1-6	.	TRBD1	TRBV6-7	CASSVPGHRGPYNSPLHF	TGTGCCAGCAGCGTACCCGGTCACAGGGGGCCCTATAATTCACCCCTCCACTTT
TRBJ2-2	.	TRBD2	TRBV5-6	CASSLWASGTGELFF	TGTGCCAGCAGCTTGTGGGCTAGCGGCACCGGGGAGCTGTTTTTT
TRBJ1-4	few	TRBD1	TRBV30	CACDTGGREKLFF	TGTGCCTGCGATACAGGGGGCCGTGAAAAACTGTTTTTT
TRBJ2-7	.	TRBD1	TRBV4-1	CASSLNRDRATYEQYF	TGCGCCAGCAGCCTCAACCGGGACAGGGCGACCTACGAGCAGTACTTC
TRBJ1-5	.	.	TRBV27	CASSLGGDQPQHF	TGTGCCAGCAGTTTGGGGGGAGATCAGCCCCAGCATTTT
TRBJ1-1	.	TRBD1	TRBV19	CASRYSGGQEAFF	TGTGCCAGTAGGTATTCAGGGGGACAAGAAGCTTTCTTT
TRBJ1-2	once	TRBD1	TRBV11-2	CASSARRTGDGYTF	TGTGCCAGCAGCGCGAGAAGGACAGGGGATGGCTACACCTTC
TRBJ1-1	.	.	TRBV10-3	CAISADTREAFF	TGTGCCATCAGTGCAGACACCCGTGAAGCTTTCTTT
TRBJ2-2	.	.	TRBV7-9	CASSLLTGELFF	TGTGCCAGCAGCTTACTCACCGGGGAGCTGTTTTTT
TRBJ2-3	.	.	TRBV12-5	CASGSEVSTDTQYF	TGTGCTAGTGGTTCGGAGGTCAGCACAGATACGCAGTATTTT
TRBJ2-1	.	.	TRBV11-3	CASSLGSLAPHEQFF	TGTGCCAGCAGCTTAGGCTCGCTAGCTCCCCATGAGCAGTTCTTC
TRBJ2-7	few	TRBD2	TRBV4-1	CASSPGRGDSYEQYF	TGCGCCAGCAGCCCCGGGAGGGGGGACTCCTACGAGCAGTACTTC
TRBJ2-6	.	.	TRBV30	CAYRRVEAGLSSGANVLTF	TGTGCTTATCGCCGGGTGGAGGCGGGACTGAGCTCTGGGGCCAACGTCCTGACTTTC
TRBJ2-1	.	TRBD2	TRBV7-3	CASSPLAGGYNEQFF	TGTGCCAGCAGCCCTCTAGCGGGTGGGTACAATGAGCAGTTCTTC
TRBJ2-3	.	.	TRBV5-1	CASSPGTFSTDTQYF	TGCGCCAGCAGCCCCGGGACATTTAGCACAGATACGCAGTATTTT
TRBJ2-1	.	.	TRBV29-1	CSVENRESSYNEQFF	TGCAGCGTTGAGAACCGAGAAAGCTCCTACAATGAGCAGTTCTTC
TRBJ2-7	.	TRBD1	TRBV19	CASSRDRGPIYEQYF	TGTGCCAGTAGCCGGGACAGGGGGCCCATCTACGAGCAGTACTTC
TRBJ2-3	.	TRBD2	TRBV7-9	CASSPPGGTPDTQYF	TGTGCCAGCAGCCCCCCGGGAGGAACCCCAGATACGCAGTATTTT
TRBJ1-1	.	.	TRBV15	CATSSQGNGAFF	TGTGCCACCAGCAGTCAGGGGAATGGGGCTTTCTTT
TRBJ2-4	.	TRBD1	TRBV9	CASSVGTGRKNIQYF	TGTGCCAGCAGCGTAGGGACAGGGAGGAAGAACATTCAGTACTTC
TRBJ1-2	.	TRBD1	TRBV11-3	CASNQGAGGYTF	TGTGCCAGCAACCAGGGGGCTGGTGGCTACACCTTC
TRBJ1-1	.	.	TRBV19	CASTLQNLNTEAFF	TGTGCCAGTACTCTACAGAACCTGAACACTGAAGCTTTCTTT
TRBJ2-1	.	TRBD2	TRBV11-1	CASSLPKTSGNGNEQFF	TGTGCCAGCAGCCTGCCTAAGACTAGCGGGAATGGAAATGAGCAGTTCTTC